These T cell receptor beta chains were read from a single sample in a study of T cell responses to AZD1222 COVID-19 vaccine. The data were produced by immunoSEQ multiplex PCR, yet TCRdb's version contains in-frame clones alone and is incomplete. In the table there are approximately 150,000 clones, 91% of which are singletons. The material was peripheral blood, obtained 28 days after the second AZD1222 dose. The receptor source for this set is an adult who received the AZD1222 COVID-19 vaccine. The conserved cysteine and the conserved F or W are not part of the CDR3 here.

j_call v_call cdr3_aa
TRBJ1-2 TRBV19 ASSESGTPNYGYT
TRBJ2-4 TRBV7-2 ASSLRLAKNIQY
TRBJ2-3 TRBV19 ASTTGWDADTQY
TRBJ1-6 TRBV6-1 ASSERHSNSPLH
TRBJ1-1 TRBV6-6 ASSYSGGNTEAF
TRBJ2-1 TRBV7-3 ASSLGDSNEQF
TRBJ2-2 TRBV30 AWRGLDTGELF
TRBJ1-4 TRBV29-1 SVGSMHGAGEKLF
TRBJ2-1 TRBV19 ASSSLFPGNEQF
TRBJ2-1 TRBV5-8 ASSPQLTSGAGNEQF
TRBJ1-1 TRBV4-3 ASSQDLQGITEAF
TRBJ1-1 TRBV5-1 ASSLLWMGLNTEAF
TRBJ1-1 TRBV28 ASRSNLGPGRAEAF
TRBJ2-3 TRBV9 ASSSRAGQGTDTQY
TRBJ1-5 TRBV29-1 SVTGTGYNQPQH
TRBJ1-1 TRBV5-1 ASSLDTGNTEAF
TRBJ1-1 TRBV6-1 ASSDKTLPHTEAF
TRBJ2-1 TRBV24-1 ATSDSLAGGFNEQF
TRBJ2-5 TRBV11-2 ASSLVGSGGVGETQY
TRBJ2-7 TRBV7-9 ASSPQEWSYEQY
TRBJ2-2 TRBV29-1 SVTGQGKLNTGELF
TRBJ2-1 TRBV5-1 ASSLVPLSGGSNEQF
TRBJ2-1 TRBV10-3 AISGTSGGEGEQF
TRBJ1-1 TRBV4-3 ASSRGVGTEAF
TRBJ1-2 TRBV4-3 ASSPAQSLRYGYT
TRBJ1-1 TRBV7-2 ASSSTGANTEAF
TRBJ1-4 TRBV19 ASSIRTGSDEKLF
TRBJ1-4 TRBV30 AWSHRGAVNEKLF
TRBJ2-1 TRBV7-9 ASSLLLAGGPNEQF
TRBJ2-3 TRBV6-5 ASRSQADTQY
TRBJ2-3 TRBV7-2 ASSMGHASTDTQY